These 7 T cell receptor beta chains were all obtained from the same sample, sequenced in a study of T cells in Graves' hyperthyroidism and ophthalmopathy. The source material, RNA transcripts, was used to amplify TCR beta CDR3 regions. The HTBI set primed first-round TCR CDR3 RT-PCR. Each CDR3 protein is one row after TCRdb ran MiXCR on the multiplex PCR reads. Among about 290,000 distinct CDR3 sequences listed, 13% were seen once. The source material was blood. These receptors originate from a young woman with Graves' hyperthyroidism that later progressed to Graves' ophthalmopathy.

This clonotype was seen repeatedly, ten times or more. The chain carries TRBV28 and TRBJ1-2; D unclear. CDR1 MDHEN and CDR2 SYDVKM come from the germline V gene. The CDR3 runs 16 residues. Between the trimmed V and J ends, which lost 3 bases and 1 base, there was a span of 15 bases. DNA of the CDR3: TGTGCCAGCAGTTTGGCGGGGAGCGCCGTTAACTATGGCTACACCTTC. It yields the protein CASSLAGSAVNYGYTF.

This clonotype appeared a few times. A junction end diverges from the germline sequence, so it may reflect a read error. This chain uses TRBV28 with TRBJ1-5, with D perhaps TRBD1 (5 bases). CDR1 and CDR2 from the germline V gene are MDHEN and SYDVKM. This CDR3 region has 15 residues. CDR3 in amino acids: CAGSLWGSSNQPQHF. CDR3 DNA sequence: TGTGCCGGCAGTTTATGGGGGTCCAGCAATCAGCCCCAGCATTTT.

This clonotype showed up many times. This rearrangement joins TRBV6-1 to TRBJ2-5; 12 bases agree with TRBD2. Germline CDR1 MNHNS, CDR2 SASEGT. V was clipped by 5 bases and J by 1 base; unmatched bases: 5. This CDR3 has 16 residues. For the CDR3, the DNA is TGTGCCAGCAGTCCCGGACTAGCGGGGTTCCAAGAGACCCAGTACTTC. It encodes CASSPGLAGFQETQYF.

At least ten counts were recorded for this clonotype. The CDR3 is CASSPQGQGFGETQYF. The CDR3, as DNA: TGTGCCAGCAGCCCCCAGGGACAGGGGTTTGGAGAGACCCAGTACTTC. The rearrangement joins TRBV7-2 to TRBJ2-5; 10 nucleotides match TRBD1. CDR3 length equals 16 residues. Trimming took 5 bases from V and 4 from J; bases not matched to a gene: 10. Germline CDR1 is SGHTA and CDR2 is FQGNSA.

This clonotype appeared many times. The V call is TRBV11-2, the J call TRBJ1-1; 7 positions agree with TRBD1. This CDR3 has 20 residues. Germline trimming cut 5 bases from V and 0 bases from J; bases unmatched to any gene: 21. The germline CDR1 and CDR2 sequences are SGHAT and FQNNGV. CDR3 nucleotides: TGTGCCAGCAGCCTACCTATTGGACAGGTGACTTCACGCATGAACACTGAAGCTTTCTTT. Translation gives CASSLPIGQVTSRMNTEAFF.

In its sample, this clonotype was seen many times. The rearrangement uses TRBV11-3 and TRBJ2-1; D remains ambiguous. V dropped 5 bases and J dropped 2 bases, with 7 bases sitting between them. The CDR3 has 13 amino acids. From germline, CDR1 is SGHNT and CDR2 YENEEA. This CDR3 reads CASSQGAYNEQFF. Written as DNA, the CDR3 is TGTGCCAGCAGCCAAGGTGCCTACAATGAGCAGTTCTTC.

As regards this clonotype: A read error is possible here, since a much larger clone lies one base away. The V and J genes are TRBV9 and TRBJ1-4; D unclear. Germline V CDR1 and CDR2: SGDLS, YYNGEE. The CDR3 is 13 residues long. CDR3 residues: CASSTGPGEKLVF. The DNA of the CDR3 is TGTGCCAGCAGCACCGGACCGGGTGAAAAACTGGTTTTT. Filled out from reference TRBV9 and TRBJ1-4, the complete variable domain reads DSGVTQTPKHLITATGQRVTLRCSPRSGDLSVYWYQQSLDQGLQFLIQYYNGEERAKGNILERFSAQQFPDLHSELNLSSLELGDSALYFCASSTGPGEKLVFGSGTQLSVL.